A selection of T cell receptor beta chains follows, all from one sample in a study of cytomegalovirus exposure and HLA in healthy donors. Clones were sequenced by immunoSEQ multiplex PCR, and TCRdb holds only the in-frame ones, with some missing. The sample includes about 170,000 clones, just over 70% seen only once; the top ten take roughly 2.5%. What was sequenced was PBMCs. The receptors originated from a human donor in good health. Both conserved end residues are part of each CDR3. A D gene is named only where the DNA matches it firmly. Clone size is not always given. Where it is, it says once, few, many or a class for expanded clones.

>NA|TRBJ2-1|few|TRBV27
TGTGCCAGCAGCCCCATTGAGGGAACCTACAATGAGCAGTTCTTC
CASSPIEGTYNEQFF
>NA|TRBJ1-2|few|TRBV19
TGTGCCGGTTCCTCCCGAGCTAGTGGCTACACCTTC
CAGSSRASGYTF
>TRBD1|TRBJ1-5|NA|TRBV5-8
TGTGCCAGCAGCTTGACAGGGGACGGGCAGCCCCAGCATTTT
CASSLTGDGQPQHF
>NA|TRBJ1-5|few|TRBV9
TGTGCCAGCAGCGTAGGCCAGGGGCCGGGGTCCCAGCATTTT
CASSVGQGPGSQHF
>TRBD2|TRBJ2-5|NA|TRBV7-9
TGTGCCAGCAGCTTATTTGACGGCGGGGGTGAGACCCAGTACTTC
CASSLFDGGGETQYF
>NA|TRBJ2-2|NA|TRBV4-1
TGCGCCAGCAGCCTTTTTAGGGGGGGGCGCCCCGGGGAGCTGTTTTTT
CASSLFRGGRPGELFF
>NA|TRBJ1-5|NA|TRBV6-6
TGTGCCAGCAGTTATGGAGGGAGCTCAAGGCCCCAGCATTTT
CASSYGGSSRPQHF
>NA|TRBJ1-1|NA|TRBV10-3
TGTGCCATCAGTGAGTCGTCCGGGGTTGGTGAAGCTTTCTTT
CAISESSGVGEAFF
>NA|TRBJ2-7|once|TRBV9
TGTGCCAGCAGCGTAGGGTTCGGGCAGGGGATCGACGAGCAGTACTTC
CASSVGFGQGIDEQYF
>TRBD2|TRBJ2-3|NA|TRBV19
TGTGCCAGTAGTACCCGGACTAGCGGGGCACCAGATACGCAGTATTTT
CASSTRTSGAPDTQYF
>TRBD1|TRBJ1-2|NA|TRBV27
TGTGCCAGCAGTACTCAACAGGGGGCTGGCTATGGCTACACCTTC
CASSTQQGAGYGYTF
>NA|TRBJ1-2|NA|TRBV7-9
TGTGCCAGCACCTCTGGCCAGGTCTGGTATGGCTACACCTTC
CASTSGQVWYGYTF
>TRBD1|TRBJ1-4|NA|TRBV10-3
TGTGCCATCAGTGAGTCGAGGACAGGGGAGGAAAAACTGTTTTTT
CAISESRTGEEKLFF
>NA|TRBJ2-5|NA|TRBV7-2
TGTGCCAGCAGCCCCACTAGCCAAGAGACCCAGTACTTC
CASSPTSQETQYF
>TRBD2|TRBJ2-1|NA|TRBV29-1
TGCAGCGTTGAAGACCTAGCGGGGGACGAGCAGTTCTTC
CSVEDLAGDEQFF
>NA|TRBJ1-5|NA|TRBV21-1
TGTGCCAGCAGCAAAGATGGGGACAAGAATCAGCCCCAGCATTTT
CASSKDGDKNQPQHF
>NA|TRBJ1-4|NA|TRBV5-4
TGTGCCAGCAGCTGGGACTACGACACGGAAAAACTGTTTTTT
CASSWDYDTEKLFF
>NA|TRBJ1-1|NA|TRBV19
TGTGCCAGTAGTATATCCGGGTTTAACACTGAAGCTTTCTTT
CASSISGFNTEAFF
>NA|TRBJ2-5|NA|TRBV5-8
TGTGCCAGCACCACAGGAGTTCGCGAGACCCAGTACTTC
CASTTGVRETQYF
>TRBD1|TRBJ2-1|once|TRBV29-1
TGCAGCGTTGGGGACAGGGATTTGTACAATGAGCAGTTCTTC
CSVGDRDLYNEQFF
>NA|TRBJ1-2|NA|TRBV7-4
TGTGCTAGCAGCCACCTTACCCACAAGGGGACTAAGGGCTACACCTTC
CASSHLTHKGTKGYTF
>TRBD1|TRBJ2-7|NA|TRBV27
TGTGCCAGCAGTTTGCCCAGACAGGGATCCTACGGGCAGTACTTC
CASSLPRQGSYGQYF
>TRBD1|TRBJ2-7|NA|TRBV6-5
TGTGCCAGCAGTACCTGGGACAGGGAATACGAGCAGTACTTC
CASSTWDREYEQYF
>NA|TRBJ2-3|NA|TRBV11-3
TGTGCCAGCAGCTTAGATCTGGATACGCAGTATTTT
CASSLDLDTQYF
>NA|TRBJ2-2|once|TRBV9
TGTGCCAGCAGCGTAGGAGGCCAGGGAAACACCGGGGAGCTGTTTTTT
CASSVGGQGNTGELFF
>TRBD1|TRBJ1-4|NA|TRBV6-7
TGTGCCAGCAGGGGACAGGGGGCAACTAATGAAAAACTGTTTTTT
CASRGQGATNEKLFF
>NA|TRBJ1-5|NA|TRBV7-9
TGTGCCAGCAGCAAAGGTGGGCTCAATCAGCCCCAGCATTTT
CASSKGGLNQPQHF
>NA|TRBJ2-3|NA|TRBV7-6
TGTGCCAGCAGCCTACTCGGGGGTCAAGGTTCAGATACGCAGTATTTT
CASSLLGGQGSDTQYF
>NA|TRBJ2-3|NA|TRBV7-9
TGTGCCCTCGAGTGGGAGAGCACAGATACGCAGTATTTT
CALEWESTDTQYF
>TRBD1|TRBJ1-3|NA|TRBV9
TGTGCCAGCACCCCAACCCCGGGACAGGTAACCGGAAACACCATATATTTT
CASTPTPGQVTGNTIYF
>NA|TRBJ2-2|NA|TRBV6-1
TGTGCCAGCATCAAGAGTAACACCGGGGAGCTGTTTTTT
CASIKSNTGELFF
>NA|TRBJ1-1|NA|TRBV27
TGTGCCAGCAGTTTCGAGCTGAACACTGAAGCTTTCTTT
CASSFELNTEAFF
>NA|TRBJ2-7|NA|TRBV5-8
TGTGCCAGCAGGGGCAGGGGAACCTACGAGCAGTACTTC
CASRGRGTYEQYF
>NA|TRBJ2-7|NA|TRBV27
TGTGCCAGCAGTTTCTCTTTCGGGGAGTGGTCCTACGAGCAGTACTTC
CASSFSFGEWSYEQYF
>NA|TRBJ1-3|NA|TRBV30
TGTGCCTGGGATGAGGCGGCTGGAAACACCATATATTTT
CAWDEAAGNTIYF
>TRBD2|TRBJ2-3|few|TRBV5-1
TGCGCCAGCACCCTAGCGGGGGGACGCACAGATACGCAGTATTTT
CASTLAGGRTDTQYF